This T cell receptor (beta chain) was sequenced for a study of CD8 T cells in ankylosing spondylitis (TCRdb year 2017). For context, the study as a whole: The study profiled T cell receptor beta repertoires in healthy donors and ankylosing spondylitis patients to find disease-linked TCR variants. Peripheral blood was sampled, and synovial fluid was also collected from ankylosing spondylitis patients. The whole study cohort included 95 to 130 healthy donors and 25 or so ankylosing spondylitis patients. Results the study describes overall, beyond this receptor: According to the report, matched synovial fluid samples from ankylosing spondylitis patients were significantly enriched for the disease-linked clones. Blood from ankylosing spondylitis patients appeared to be characterized by a TCR beta motif made up of under ten highly homologous amino acid variants. The disease-linked clones had a CD8+ phenotype and were found at relatively low frequencies in peripheral blood. Some TCR beta motif variants had previously been reported in synovial fluid and blood of reactive arthritis patients, which suggested common disease-initiation mechanisms.

The sequencer listed for this sample is Illumina HiSeq 2500. Quantitative 5'-RACE with molecular barcodes was used to prepare TCR beta libraries. As for the original processing: Disease-linked TCR variants were identified with a new computational method built on a probabilistic model of VDJ rearrangement. The public sequencing data were trimmed at Q25 with fastp and processed into clonotypes with MiXCR by TCRdb, which kept only in-frame beta chains. CDR3 protein sequences are deduplicated, and each keeps its most common genes and DNA. The V and J calls shown here were made by TCRdb, not taken from the authors' results. This sample lists fewer than 550,000 distinct CDR3 sequences; 5.3% were detected once. Approximately 4% of the sample rests with the top ten. This clonotype was detected ten times or more. Its antigen remains undetermined. No base-level quality is on record; no much larger clone is a single base apart.

The CDR3, from cysteine to phenylalanine, totals 11 residues. Only the CDR3 DNA stays, 33 bases, in frame from base 1. In the germline V gene (reference sequence), CDR1 corresponds to DFQATT and CDR2 to SNEGSKA. The junction shows trimming of 6 bases on V and 4 bases on J, plus 9 bases between the germline ends. Source material: blood, either unsorted or a sorted T cell fraction (not recorded which). This clonotype was obtained from a male donor with ankylosing spondylitis. The sequence links TRBV20-1 to TRBJ2-5; tentative D gene TRBD2, with 7 bases matching. The CDR3 in this case is CSARGGETQYF. The nucleotide sequence reads as follows: TGCAGTGCGAGGGGGGGAGAGACCCAGTACTTC.